This T cell receptor (beta chain) derives from a study of T-cell memory formation after mild COVID-19. Notes on the study in general: Later expanders leaned CD4+, whereas clones that contracted between day 15 and 85 were balanced CD4/CD8. Cross-reactive memory appears to have joined, as suggested by some responding clones showing up in pre-infection memory.

TCR alpha and TCR beta cDNA libraries carrying sample barcodes and UMIs came from 5'RACE with constant-segment primers. TCRdb processed the 5' RACE reads anew with MiXCR; each CDR3 protein has one entry. This sample carries 250,000 to 350,000 distinct CDR3 sequences, around 15% of them seen once, and the ten largest clones take approximately 25%. This clonotype was counted at least ten times. The antigen is unknown. This CDR3 is 13 amino acids long. The V and J ends lost 4 bases and 5 bases respectively, with 9 bases between them. Germline V gives CDR1 SGHAT, CDR2 FQDESV (reference sequence). The chain links TRBV11-1 to TRBJ2-1; no clear D. This sequence was found in a young man who had mild COVID-19 (a few samples of this study predate the infection). Cell type and time point are not known. Material: PBMCs or a T cell subset sorted from them (not recorded which). CDR3 nucleotide sequence: TGTGCCAGCAGCTCGGACCTTAACAATGAGCAGTTCTTC. Its translation: CASSSDLNNEQFF.